This is a list of T cell receptor beta chains from one sample in a study of beta chain features in type 1 diabetes. Method: immunoSEQ multiplex PCR; TCRdb's copy keeps in-frame clones and lacks some. The table records about 650,000 clones, 9.5% to 15% of them present only once. Specimen: naive CD4+ T cells from blood. The receptors come from a man aged 25 to 40 with type 1 diabetes. CDR3s include the opening cysteine and the closing phenylalanine or tryptophan. A D gene is named only where the DNA matches it firmly. The listing skips clone size in some rows; elsewhere it reads once, few, many or a size class.

>TRBJ2-2|-|TRBV5-1|-
CASSLMTTSNTGELFF
TGCGCCAGCAGCTTGATGACCACTTCGAACACCGGGGAGCTGTTTTTT
>TRBJ2-7|few|TRBV7-9|TRBD1
CASSPRQGPYEQYF
TGTGCCAGCAGCCCACGACAGGGCCCCTACGAGCAGTACTTC
>TRBJ2-1|-|TRBV6-6|-
CASTELSGLYNEQFF
TGTGCCAGCACCGAACTAAGTGGCCTCTACAATGAGCAGTTCTTC
>TRBJ1-5|-|TRBV7-8|-
CASSYQGDQPQHF
TGTGCCAGCAGCTATCAGGGAGATCAGCCCCAGCATTTT
>TRBJ2-7|-|TRBV4-3|-
CASSHETGTIEQYF
TGCGCCAGCAGCCACGAAACAGGGACGATCGAGCAGTACTTC
>TRBJ2-7|few|TRBV18|-
CASSPSSGLSSYEQYF
TGTGCCAGCTCACCATCATCGGGGCTGAGCTCCTACGAGCAGTACTTC
>TRBJ2-5|-|TRBV7-3|-
CASSLNGGSKTQYF
TGTGCCAGCAGCTTAAACGGGGGCTCGAAGACCCAGTACTTC
>TRBJ2-7|-|TRBV19|-
CASSIPGDRNEQYF
TGTGCCAGTAGTATACCAGGGGATAGGAACGAGCAGTACTTC
>TRBJ1-1|few|TRBV7-2|-
CASSSRLQGNTEAFF
TGTGCCAGCAGCTCCCGACTCCAGGGGAACACTGAAGCTTTCTTT
>TRBJ2-7|-|TRBV29-1|TRBD2
CSVGPPGGVGEQYF
TGCAGCGTTGGCCCCCCCGGGGGGGTAGGCGAGCAGTACTTC
>TRBJ1-2|-|TRBV18|TRBD1
CASSARQGEDYGYTF
TGTGCCAGCTCAGCCCGACAGGGGGAAGACTATGGCTACACCTTC
>TRBJ1-3|few|TRBV30|-
CAWSEGQSRGVSGNTIYF
TGTGCCTGGAGCGAGGGGCAGTCCCGAGGGGTCTCTGGAAACACCATATATTTT
>TRBJ2-2|-|TRBV6-5|TRBD1
CASSYRGRTGELFF
TGTGCCAGCAGTTACAGGGGGCGAACCGGGGAGCTGTTTTTT